This T cell receptor beta chain was identified during a study of technical replicates of blood from a few donors. TCRdb's copy holds only in-frame clones and misses some; the assay was immunoSEQ multiplex PCR. Counted here are 80,000 or so clones, 90% to 95% occurring once; the ten biggest clones make up about 0.4%. J gave up 0 bases and V 4 bases, and 4 bases lay outside the gene matches. The germline gives CDR1 SGHNT, CDR2 YYREEE (reference sequence). The CDR3 loop spans 16 amino acids. Material for sequencing was T cells isolated from PBMCs. The origin of this receptor is a human donor in good health. V is TRBV5-4 and J is TRBJ2-3; 11 bases match TRBD2. The CDR3 nucleotides are TGTGCCAGCAGCACCAGACTAGCGGGGAGCACAGATACGCAGTATTTT. It encodes CASSTRLAGSTDTQYF.